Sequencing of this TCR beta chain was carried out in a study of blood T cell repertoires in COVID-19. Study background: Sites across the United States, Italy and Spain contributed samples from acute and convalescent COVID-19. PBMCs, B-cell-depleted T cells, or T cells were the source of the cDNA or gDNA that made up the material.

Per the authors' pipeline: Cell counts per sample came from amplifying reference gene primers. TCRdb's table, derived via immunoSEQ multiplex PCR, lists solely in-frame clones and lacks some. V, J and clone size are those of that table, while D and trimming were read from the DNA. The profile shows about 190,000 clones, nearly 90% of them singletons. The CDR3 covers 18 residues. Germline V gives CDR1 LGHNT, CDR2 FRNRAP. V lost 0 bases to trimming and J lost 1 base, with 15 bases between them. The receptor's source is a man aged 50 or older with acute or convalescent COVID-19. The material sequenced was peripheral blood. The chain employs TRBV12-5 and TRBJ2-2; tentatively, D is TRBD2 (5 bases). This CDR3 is CASGLVEDGKVNTGELFF. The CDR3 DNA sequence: TGTGCTAGTGGTTTGGTAGAGGACGGGAAGGTGAACACCGGGGAGCTGTTTTTT.